This TCR beta chain derives from a study of cytomegalovirus exposure and HLA in healthy donors. Study observations and caveats: Several of the most significant clusters appeared, in a later analysis, to be linked to common viral pathogens.

As regards this clone: Its antigen is undetermined.

From germline, CDR1 is SGHTA and CDR2 FQGTGA. The CDR3 has 12 amino acids. Trimming left V 5 bases short and J 5 bases short, with 9 bases between. Primers: 60 Vbeta forward and 13 Jbeta reverse. Sequencing was performed with immunoSEQ multiplex PCR; in TCRdb, only in-frame clones are kept and a portion is missing. The sample contains some 160,000 clones, more than 65% of which appear only once. The chain couples TRBV7-3 to TRBJ2-5, with D possibly TRBD2 on 5 matching bases. This clonotype was sampled from a woman aged 50 to 60 in good health and CMV-seronegative. Sequenced: PBMCs. The CDR3 DNA sequence: TGTGCCAGCAGCGAGGGTGGGGAGACCCAGTACTTC. Residues: CASSEGGETQYF.